Below are 23 T cell receptor beta chains sequenced from a single sample in a study of cytomegalovirus exposure and HLA in healthy donors. Assay: immunoSEQ multiplex PCR; the TCRdb copy retains only in-frame clones and omits some. This sample has roughly 260,000 clones, with 85% to 90% found just once. The sample consisted of PBMCs. The receptor set was obtained from a woman under 30 in good health and CMV-seronegative.

The rearrangement joins TRBV7-8 to TRBJ1-2; 8 bases match TRBD1. Germline V gene lookup returns CDR1 SGHVS and CDR2 FQNEAQ. The junction had 9 bases not matched to a gene; V was cut back by 3 bases and J by 3 bases. This CDR3 has 16 residues. The CDR3 protein is CASSLTGEGVDYGYTF. CDR3 sequence (DNA): TGTGCCAGCAGCTTGACAGGGGAGGGTGTGGACTATGGCTACACCTTC.

This chain connects TRBV7-9 to TRBJ2-2; D remains ambiguous. V was cut by 0 bases and J by 5 bases, with 10 bases left in between. The CDR3 loop spans 15 amino acids. Germline loops: CDR1 SEHNR, CDR2 FQNEAQ (reference sequence). This CDR3 is CASSLARHETGELFF. DNA for the CDR3: TGTGCCAGCAGCTTAGCCCGCCATGAGACCGGGGAGCTGTTTTTT.

The V call is TRBV5-1, the J call TRBJ2-1, with D unresolved. This CDR3 is 15 amino acids long. Trimming took off 0 bases at V and 6 bases at J, with 13 bases between the two ends. Germline CDR1 and CDR2: SGHRS and YFSETQ. The chain's CDR3 is CASSLEAGAFNEQFF. The CDR3 DNA reads as TGCGCCAGCAGCTTGGAAGCAGGTGCGTTCAATGAGCAGTTCTTC. Full variable domain (rest looked up from reference TRBV5-1 and TRBJ2-1): KAGVTQTPRYLIKTRGQQVTLSCSPISGHRSVSWYQQTPGQGLQFLFEYFSETQRNKGNFPGRFSGRQFSNSRSEMNVSTLELGDSALYLCASSLEAGAFNEQFFGPGTRLTVL.

This chain uses TRBV5-1 with TRBJ2-3; 12 nucleotides match TRBD1. The CDR3 spans 16 residues. CDR1 SGHRS and CDR2 YFSETQ come from the germline V gene. Losses at the gene ends were 1 base for V and 7 bases for J; bases not matched to a gene: 7. CDR3 residues: CASSLPGQGAGNTQYF. CDR3 nucleotides: TGCGCCAGCAGCTTGCCGGGACAGGGGGCTGGTAATACGCAGTATTTT.

The gene calls are TRBV7-9 and TRBJ1-1; D uncertain. From germline, CDR1 is SEHNR and CDR2 FQNEAQ (reference sequence). The V end lost 6 bases, the J end lost 5 bases, and 13 bases lay between the germline ends. The CDR3 length is 13 residues. The CDR3 loop is CASSRLGGTEAFF. The CDR3 DNA follows: TGTGCCAGCAGTAGATTAGGAGGGACTGAAGCTTTCTTT.

The chain combines TRBV2 with TRBJ2-3; TRBD2 aligns across 12 bases. CDR1 is SNHLY and CDR2 is FYNNEI in the germline V gene. V shed 10 bases and J 1 base; nucleotides not matched to a gene: 3. The CDR3 runs 14 residues. The DNA of the CDR3 is TGTGCCAACAGACTAGCGGGAGGCACAGATACGCAGTATTTT. Its protein product is CANRLAGGTDTQYF.

The chain joins TRBV5-1 to TRBJ2-3, with a tentative D call TRBD2 (5 bases). V lost 0 bases and J lost 0, with 14 bases in between. The CDR3 is 17 residues long. Germline CDR1 reads SGHRS; CDR2 reads YFSETQ. The CDR3 region is CASSLDRGTDSTDTQYF. Written as DNA, the CDR3 is TGCGCCAGCAGCTTGGATCGGGGAACGGATAGCACAGATACGCAGTATTTT.

The V call is TRBV5-6, the J call TRBJ2-1, with D possibly TRBD2 on 6 matching bases. Germline V gene data show CDR1 as SGHDT and CDR2 as YYEEEE. V lost 0 bases and J lost 6, with 10 bases in between. The CDR3 has 14 amino acids. The DNA for the CDR3 is TGTGCCAGCAGCTTGGGAAGTAGCGGCAATGAGCAGTTCTTC. Its protein is CASSLGSSGNEQFF.

This clone was counted once. In DNA form, the CDR3 reads TGCGCCAGCAGTCAATCGAGGGGGAAGGGCACAGATACGCAGTATTTT. This gives the protein CASSQSRGKGTDTQYF. This chain uses TRBV23-1 with TRBJ2-3, with D possibly being TRBD1 (6 bases). TRBV23-1 is an ORF, and what it does is uncertain. The CDR3 sequence is 16 residues long. Trimming cost V 0 bases and J 1 base, with 11 bases left between them.

CDR3 protein: CASSLGQGGEKLFF. The CDR3, as DNA: TGTGCCAGCAGCTTGGGGCAGGGTGGGGAAAAACTGTTTTTT. The chain uses TRBV11-2 and TRBJ1-4, with D maybe TRBD1 (5 bases). There are 14 residues in the CDR3. Trimming cost V 3 bases and J 8 bases, with 13 bases left between them. Per germline, CDR1 SGHAT and CDR2 FQNNGV.

The gene calls are TRBV5-6 and TRBJ2-7; tentatively, D is TRBD1 (5 bases). This CDR3 has 17 amino acids. Deletions cut 1 base from V and 0 bases from J, with 17 bases between. Germline V lookup: CDR1 SGHDT, CDR2 YYEEEE. In DNA, the CDR3 is TGTGCCAGCAGCTTGAAATGGCAGGGTTACAGCTCCTACGAGCAGTACGTC. The encoded protein is CASSLKWQGYSSYEQYV.

The chain employs TRBV19 and TRBJ1-1; 9 nucleotides agree with TRBD1. The length of the CDR3 is 18 residues. Germline values: CDR1 LNHDA, CDR2 SQIVND (reference sequence). With V trimmed by 6 bases and J by 6 bases, 20 bases remained unmatched. The CDR3 protein is CASRPPGQGSWLVAEAFF. The CDR3 region has the DNA TGTGCCAGTAGGCCTCCGGGACAGGGTTCTTGGTTAGTCGCTGAAGCTTTCTTT. Using reference TRBV19 and TRBJ1-1 for the parts outside the CDR3, the full variable domain is DGGITQSPKYLFRKEGQNVTLSCEQNLNHDAMYWYRQDPGQGLRLIYYSQIVNDFQKGDIAEGYSVSREKKESFPLTVTSAQKNPTAFYLCASRPPGQGSWLVAEAFFGQGTRLTVV.

This clone was picked up one time. The chain uses TRBV6-1 and TRBJ2-2, with D perhaps matching TRBD1 (6 bases). The CDR3 contains 14 residues. Trimming took 9 bases from V and 4 from J, leaving 15 bases between them. Germline values: CDR1 MNHNS, CDR2 SASEGT. CDR3 sequence reads: CASSPGHPTGELFF. CDR3 coding DNA: TGTGCCAGTTCGCCGGGACACCCCACCGGGGAGCTGTTTTTT.

The chain couples TRBV7-9 to TRBJ1-4; D remains ambiguous. Trimming pared 1 base from V and 7 bases from J, leaving 10 bases between. CDR1 is SEHNR and CDR2 is FQNEAQ in the germline V gene (reference sequence). The CDR3 loop spans 14 amino acids. CDR3 bases: TGTGCCAGCAGCTTAGTTGAGGGATTTGAAAAACTGTTTTTT. Encoded protein: CASSLVEGFEKLFF.

This sequence joins TRBV9 and TRBJ2-4; tentative D call: TRBD1 (6 bases). Germline V lookup: CDR1 SGDLS, CDR2 YYNGEE. V was pared by 3 bases and J by 10 bases, with 8 bases between. This CDR3 is built from 11 residues. This CDR3 reads CASSAGAIQYF. CDR3 nucleotides: TGTGCCAGCAGCGCAGGGGCGATTCAGTACTTC.

V is TRBV4-1 and J is TRBJ2-2, with D possibly TRBD2 on 6 matching bases. This CDR3 comprises 16 residues. Germline CDR1 reads MGHRA; CDR2 reads YSYEKL. The germline V and J ends were trimmed by 1 base and 6 bases, with 15 bases remaining between them. This CDR3 reads CASSQVTRERAGELFF. CDR3 bases: TGCGCCAGCAGCCAAGTAACCCGGGAGAGGGCCGGGGAGCTGTTTTTT.

This chain links TRBV5-5 with TRBJ1-2, with 9 positions matching TRBD1. The trim removed 3 bases at V and 5 bases at J, leaving 8 bases unmatched. CDR1 is SGHKS and CDR2 is YYEKEE in the germline V gene (reference sequence). The CDR3 totals 15 residues. CDR3: CASSSNPGQGYGYTF. Here the CDR3 DNA reads TGTGCCAGCAGCTCAAACCCGGGACAGGGATATGGCTACACCTTC.

This chain links TRBV28 with TRBJ1-1; D is ambiguous. Trimming shortened V by 6 bases and J by 4 bases, and 12 bases separated the two germline ends. Germline V CDR1 and CDR2: MDHEN, SYDVKM. The CDR3 has 13 amino acids. The CDR3 reads CASRRVGGTEAFF. DNA of the CDR3: TGTGCCAGCAGGCGCGTGGGAGGCACTGAAGCTTTCTTT.

The chain couples TRBV27 to TRBJ2-1, with TRBD2 as a possible D gene (6 bases). V was pared by 2 bases and J by 3 bases, with 11 bases between. This CDR3 comprises 15 residues. CDR1 MNHEY and CDR2 SMNVEV come from the germline V gene (reference sequence). This CDR3 reads CASSLAGTFYNEQFF. The CDR3 region has the DNA TGTGCCAGCAGTTTAGCCGGGACTTTCTACAATGAGCAGTTCTTC.

The chain recombines TRBV6-5 with TRBJ2-1, with D hard to call. Germline V CDR1 and CDR2: MNHEY, SVGAGI. The CDR3 loop spans 13 amino acids. V gave up 2 bases and J gave up 8 bases, with 10 bases separating them. CDR3 protein: CASSYGAADEQFF. The CDR3 bases are TGTGCCAGCAGTTACGGAGCCGCCGATGAGCAGTTCTTC.

The CDR3 protein is CASSLGQGATTEAFF. As DNA, the CDR3 is TGTGCCAGCAGCTTGGGACAGGGTGCTACCACTGAAGCTTTCTTT. This chain uses TRBV9 with TRBJ1-1; 9 bases agree with TRBD1. Losses at the gene ends were 4 bases for V and 4 bases for J; bases not matched to a gene: 8. From germline, CDR1 is SGDLS and CDR2 YYNGEE. CDR3 length equals 15 residues.

The CDR3 loop reads CASSQGVSQPQHF. DNA of the CDR3: TGTGCCAGTAGTCAAGGGGTTAGTCAGCCCCAGCATTTT. This chain connects TRBV19 to TRBJ1-5; possible D gene TRBD1, 5 bases. Germline V lookup: CDR1 LNHDA, CDR2 SQIVND (reference sequence). The V and J ends lost 5 bases and 6 bases respectively, with 11 bases between them. The length of the CDR3 is 13 residues.

This chain uses TRBV11-2 with TRBJ1-2; 12 bases fit TRBD1. The germline V gene has CDR1 SGHAT and CDR2 FQNNGV. J gave up 12 bases and V 4 bases, and 9 bases lay outside the gene matches. There are 14 residues in the CDR3. As DNA, the CDR3 is TGTGCCAGCAGCTCACGGGACAGGGGGCCGGCCGACACCTTC. Protein product: CASSSRDRGPADTF.